Sequencing of this T cell receptor (beta chain) was carried out in a study of human T cells and chemical hapten exposure. Study background: During the roughly 25-week study period, patients had diphenylcyclopropenone applied to the scalp every week.

In the authors' workflow: A per-sample median of around 100,000 TCRs was observed, with counts ranging from roughly 20,000 to 750,000. TCRdb reanalysed the RACE reads using MiXCR and keeps one entry per CDR3 protein. TCRdb assigned the V and J calls; the authors' analysis was not used. The sample includes about 360,000 distinct CDR3 sequences, around 7% of them seen just once. The germline V gene has CDR1 MNHNS and CDR2 SASEGT. The CDR3 extends over 15 amino acids. V was cut by 7 bases and J by 1 base, with 15 bases left in between. The sample's time point: patch test 1, 2 weeks after DPC sensitization. The treatment: therapeutic diphenylcyclopropenone sensitization with weekly scalp DPC. Those who donated were patients with alopecia, 18 to 70 years of age, and suitable for DPC.

The sequencing here drew on whole blood, taken in connection with sensitization to the hapten diphenylcyclopropenone (DPC). The sequence derives from a woman between 18 and 29 years old with alopecia areata. Some clones in this sample may be carry-over from other donors' samples. This rearrangement joins TRBV6-1 to TRBJ2-3; either TRBD1 or TRBD2 may supply D (6 bases each). The CDR3 is CASKGGLPGTDTQYF. The CDR3, as DNA: TGTGCCAGCAAAGGGGGGCTTCCTGGCACAGATACGCAGTATTTT.